A selection of T cell receptor beta chains follows, all from one sample in a study of siplizumab effects on memory and regulatory T cells. TCRdb's table, derived via immunoSEQ multiplex PCR, lists solely in-frame clones and lacks some. The data show roughly 93,000 clones, over 90% seen once. The sample comprised non-Treg CD4+ T cells sorted from blood. Receptors originate from a human donor in good health. Both conserved end residues are part of each CDR3. Fields, in order: V gene, clone size, J gene, D gene, CDR3 length, CDR3 DNA, CDR3 protein. The D gene is left open where the match is weak. A clone size is listed for some rows: how often the clone was seen (once, few, many), or a class if it is expanded.

TRBV2	NA	TRBJ2-3	NA	15	TGTGCCAGCACCCCTTCCGGGGGAGACACAGATACGCAGTATTTT	CASTPSGGDTDTQYF
TRBV15	NA	TRBJ1-4	TRBD1	17	TGTGCCACCAGCAGAGCGGTGGGGGGACAGGACCATGAAAAACTGTTTTTT	CATSRAVGGQDHEKLFF
TRBV6-1	NA	TRBJ1-2	NA	14	TGTGCCAGCAGTCAAGACAGGCTGAAGGGTGGCTACACCTTC	CASSQDRLKGGYTF
TRBV11-3	once	TRBJ2-2	NA	13	TGTGCCAGCAGCTCTATCGCCACCGGGGAGCTGTTTTTT	CASSSIATGELFF
TRBV9	once	TRBJ2-5	NA	17	TGTGCCAGCAGCGTGGGGGCGTCAGACTTCTCCGGGGAGACCCAGTACTTC	CASSVGASDFSGETQYF
TRBV7-8	once	TRBJ1-5	NA	16	TGTGCCAGCAGCTTATTAGGCCAGACGGCTCAACAGCCCCAGCATTTT	CASSLLGQTAQQPQHF
TRBV2	NA	TRBJ2-3	TRBD2	14	TGTGCCAGCAGTTCCGGGAGGAAGACAGATACGCAGTATTTT	CASSSGRKTDTQYF
TRBV19	NA	TRBJ2-6	TRBD2	18	TGTGCCAGTAGTGGTCTGCTAGCGGGAGTTCCCCTGTTCACCGTCCTGACTTTC	CASSGLLAGVPLFTVLTF
TRBV28	NA	TRBJ1-5	TRBD1	15	TGTGCCAGCAGTTTCTCGGACAGGGAGGATCAGCCCCAGCATTTT	CASSFSDREDQPQHF
TRBV30	once	TRBJ2-7	TRBD2	19	TGTGCCTGGAAGGCCCGGTTAGGGGTAGTCGAGGGAGGGCCGAAGGAGCAGTACTTC	CAWKARLGVVEGGPKEQYF
TRBV5-1	NA	TRBJ2-1	TRBD1	16	TGCGCCAGCAGCACACGTCCGGGACAGGGCGGCAATGAGCAGTTCTTC	CASSTRPGQGGNEQFF
TRBV19	NA	TRBJ2-7	NA	13	TGTGCCAGTAGTACCCGACAGTCCTACGAGCAGTACTTC	CASSTRQSYEQYF
TRBV7-9	NA	TRBJ2-3	TRBD2	16	TGTGCCAGCAGCTTGGTCCGGGAGGGCCGGGCAGATACGCAGTATTTT	CASSLVREGRADTQYF
TRBV6-6	NA	TRBJ1-2	NA	14	TGTGCCAGCAGTTACTATCCGCGGGACTATGGCTACACCTTC	CASSYYPRDYGYTF
TRBV19	NA	TRBJ1-2	NA	16	TGTGCCAGTAGTATTAAGTCGGCAGCCACCAACTATGGCTACACCTTC	CASSIKSAATNYGYTF
TRBV4-1	NA	TRBJ2-7	NA	16	TGCGCCAGCAGCCGCGGAGGGGCTTTCAGGGTCGGCGAGCAGTACTTC	CASSRGGAFRVGEQYF
TRBV9	NA	TRBJ1-1	TRBD1	15	TGTGCCAGCAGCGTAGAGGTATGGGGACAGGGTGAAGCTTTCTTT	CASSVEVWGQGEAFF
TRBV6-6	once	TRBJ1-5	TRBD1	16	TGTGCCAGCAGTTACTCGACCGGGACAGGGAATCAGCCCCAGCATTTT	CASSYSTGTGNQPQHF
TRBV21-1	NA	TRBJ1-5	NA	16	TGTGCCAGCAGCAAAACAGGGGGCGAGCGCAATCAGCCCCAGCATTTT	CASSKTGGERNQPQHF
TRBV15	NA	TRBJ1-5	NA	18	TGTGCCACCAGCAGAGATTCGCGGGCACAGGGAGCTAATCAGCCCCAGCATTTT	CATSRDSRAQGANQPQHF
TRBV18	NA	TRBJ2-7	NA	14	TGTGCCAGCTCACCGGAAGTTCCCTCCTACGAGCAGTACTTC	CASSPEVPSYEQYF
TRBV6-1	NA	TRBJ1-5	NA	17	TGTGCCAGCAGTGAAGAGACACTCCAGATGTCCATTCAGCCCCAGCATTTT	CASSEETLQMSIQPQHF
TRBV7-2	NA	TRBJ2-7	TRBD2	16	TGTGCCAGCAGCTCACCATCGACTAGCGGGAGGCACGAGCAGTACTTC	CASSSPSTSGRHEQYF
TRBV28	NA	TRBJ1-1	NA	13	TGTGCCAGCAGTTCCACCTGGTTGAGAGAAGCTTTCTTT	CASSSTWLREAFF
TRBV18	NA	TRBJ1-2	NA	12	TGTGCCAGCTCACCACAGGCTTCTGGCTACACCTTC	CASSPQASGYTF
TRBV5-5	NA	TRBJ2-5	TRBD1	13	TGTGCCAGCAGCATACAGGGGGAGCAGACCCAGTACTTC	CASSIQGEQTQYF
TRBV28	NA	TRBJ1-4	NA	13	TGTGCCACCGGGAAGGAGTTGAATGAAAAACTGTTTTTT	CATGKELNEKLFF
TRBV5-6	NA	TRBJ2-7	NA	15	TGTGCCAGCAGCTTGGAGCCTAGTTTAGGCTACGAGCAGTACTTC	CASSLEPSLGYEQYF
TRBV30	NA	TRBJ2-2	TRBD2	18	TGTGCCTGTACCCCGGGACTAGCGGGATCTGTAAACACCGGGGAGCTGTTTTTT	CACTPGLAGSVNTGELFF
TRBV2	NA	TRBJ1-5	TRBD1	21	TGTGCCAGCAGTGAAACCTCCCAGGGACAGGCTCTGAGAGGGGGCAATCAGCCCCAGCATTTT	CASSETSQGQALRGGNQPQHF
TRBV28	NA	TRBJ1-5	NA	14	TGTGCCAGCAGTTTATCAGGGCGCAATCAGCCCCAGCATTTT	CASSLSGRNQPQHF
TRBV28	once	TRBJ2-7	NA	14	TGTGCCAGCAGTTCCCCGGGTCTAACCTACGAGCAGTACTTC	CASSSPGLTYEQYF
TRBV5-4	NA	TRBJ2-3	TRBD2	15	TGTGCCAGCAGCCCCTCTAGCGGGAACGCAGATACGCAGTATTTT	CASSPSSGNADTQYF
TRBV28	NA	TRBJ1-5	NA	14	TGTGCCAGCAGTTTCAATTCGGTGAATCAGCCCCAGCATTTT	CASSFNSVNQPQHF
TRBV29-1	once	TRBJ2-3	TRBD1	13	TGCAGCGTTGGACAGGGGGTCACAGATACGCAGTATTTT	CSVGQGVTDTQYF
TRBV7-2	once	TRBJ1-1	NA	12	TGTGCCAGCAGCTATACCACCCCTCCCGCTTTCTTT	CASSYTTPPAFF
TRBV5-1	NA	TRBJ2-6	NA	18	TGCGCCAGCAGCAAGACAGCGGCTGGCCTCTCTGGGGCCAACGTCCTGACTTTC	CASSKTAAGLSGANVLTF
TRBV5-4	NA	TRBJ2-7	TRBD2	15	TGTGCCAGCAGCTTAGGACTAGCGGGTATCTACGAGCAGTACTTC	CASSLGLAGIYEQYF
TRBV28	NA	TRBJ1-1	TRBD1	15	TGTGCCAGCGGGAAGACAGGGTATGAGGACACTGAAGCTTTCTTT	CASGKTGYEDTEAFF
TRBV9	NA	TRBJ2-1	TRBD2	14	TGTGCCAGCAGCCCTCGGGCTAGCGGGAGGGGTCAGTTCTTC	CASSPRASGRGQFF
TRBV28	once	TRBJ1-5	NA	15	TGTGCCAGCAGTTTTGATAACAGGGCTGGGCAGCCCCAGCATTTT	CASSFDNRAGQPQHF
TRBV11-2	once	TRBJ2-3	TRBD2	15	TGTGCCAGCAGCTTAGATAGCGGGAGGACAGATACGCAGTATTTT	CASSLDSGRTDTQYF